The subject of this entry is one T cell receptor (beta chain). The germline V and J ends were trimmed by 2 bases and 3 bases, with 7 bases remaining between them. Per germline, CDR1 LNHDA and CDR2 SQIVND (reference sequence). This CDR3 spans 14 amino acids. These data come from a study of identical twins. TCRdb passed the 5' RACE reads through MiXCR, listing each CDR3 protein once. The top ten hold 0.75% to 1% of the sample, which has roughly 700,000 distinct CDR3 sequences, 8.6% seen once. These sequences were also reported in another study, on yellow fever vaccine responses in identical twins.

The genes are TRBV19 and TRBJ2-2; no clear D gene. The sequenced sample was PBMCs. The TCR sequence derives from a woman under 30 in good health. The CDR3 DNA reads TGTGCCAGTAGTATAACGGCGTACACCGGGGAGCTGTTTTTT. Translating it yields CASSITAYTGELFF.